The clone carrying this T cell receptor (beta chain) was picked up one time. The CDR3 runs to 15 residues. CDR1 and CDR2 (germline): SGHTA, FQGNSA. V lost 5 bases, J lost 0 bases, and 12 bases lay in between. The data are from a study of identifying expanded T cells in peripheral blood. Some clones are missing from TCRdb's copy, which holds only in-frame ones; the method was immunoSEQ multiplex PCR. Counted here are over 90,000 clones, 88% occurring once; the ten biggest clones make up less than 6%. The sample was blood. This TCR came from a person aged 18 to 70 in good health. The chain carries TRBV7-2 and TRBJ2-3; a possible D gene is TRBD1 (6 bases). CDR3 bases: TGTGCCAGCAGCCTGAGGACAGTGAGCACAGATACGCAGTATTTT. This codes for CASSLRTVSTDTQYF.